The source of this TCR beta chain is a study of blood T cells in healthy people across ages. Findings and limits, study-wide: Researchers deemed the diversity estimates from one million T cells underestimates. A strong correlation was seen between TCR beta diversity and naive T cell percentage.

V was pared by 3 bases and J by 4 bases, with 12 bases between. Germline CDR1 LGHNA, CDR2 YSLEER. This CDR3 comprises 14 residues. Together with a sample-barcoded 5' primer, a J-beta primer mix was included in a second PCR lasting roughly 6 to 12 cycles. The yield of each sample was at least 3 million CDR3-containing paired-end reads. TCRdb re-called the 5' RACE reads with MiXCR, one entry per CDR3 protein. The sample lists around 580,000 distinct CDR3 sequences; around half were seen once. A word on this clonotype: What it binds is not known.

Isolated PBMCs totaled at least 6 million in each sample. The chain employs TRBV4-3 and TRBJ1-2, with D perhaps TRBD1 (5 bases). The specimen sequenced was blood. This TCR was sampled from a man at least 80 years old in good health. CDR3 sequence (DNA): TGCGCCAGCAGCCAGGGGAGGGGTAGCTATGGCTACACCTTC. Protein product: CASSQGRGSYGYTF.